A selection of T cell receptor beta chains follows, all from one sample in a study of blood T cells in healthy people across ages. TCRdb reanalysed the 5' RACE reads using MiXCR and keeps one entry per CDR3 protein. This sample has about a million distinct CDR3 sequences, with roughly 47% found just once. Sequencing was performed on blood. These receptors originate from a woman aged 60-70 years in good health. Each CDR3 is given with its conserved first and last residue. Fields, in order: V gene, J gene, D gene, clone size, CDR3 DNA, CDR3 protein. A D gene is named only where the DNA matches it firmly. The size field is filled for only some rows; it gives once, few, many or a size class.

TRBV29-1	TRBJ2-5	TRBD1	.	TGCAGCGTTATTGGGACAGCAGAGACCCAGTACTTC	CSVIGTAETQYF
TRBV20-1	TRBJ2-4	.	few	TGCAGTGCTAGTCCCATAGCCAAAAACATTCAGTACTTC	CSASPIAKNIQYF
TRBV12-3/TRBV12-4	TRBJ1-5	.	.	TGTGCCAGCAGCCTACCCAGGGCCGATCAGCCCCAGCATTTT	CASSLPRADQPQHF
TRBV7-3	TRBJ2-3	TRBD2	few	TGTGCCAGCAGCCCGACTAGCGGTCAGACGGCAGATACGCAGTATTTT	CASSPTSGQTADTQYF
TRBV7-6	TRBJ2-5	TRBD2	.	TGTGCCAGCAGCCGAAACCGGGGGACTAGCAGACTTGGGGAGACCCAGTACTTC	CASSRNRGTSRLGETQYF
TRBV20-1	TRBJ2-7	.	.	TGCAGTGCTAGAGATCCCCAGCGGTCCTCATACGAGCAGTACTTC	CSARDPQRSSYEQYF
TRBV27	TRBJ1-2	.	.	TGTGCCAGCAGCATGGGGGGGGGCTATGGCTACACCTTC	CASSMGGGYGYTF
TRBV12-3/TRBV12-4	TRBJ1-5	.	once	TGTGCCAGCAGTGTAGGCCTGTACCGGCCCCAGCATTTT	CASSVGLYRPQHF
TRBV14	TRBJ1-1	.	.	TGTGCCAGCAGCCAATCTACACGCACTGAAGCTTTCTTT	CASSQSTRTEAFF
TRBV29-1	TRBJ2-3	.	.	TGCAGCGCTCACTTAGGGGGGTCTGGCACAGATACGCAGTATTTT	CSAHLGGSGTDTQYF
TRBV5-6	TRBJ2-6	.	.	TGTGCCAGCAGCTTGCGCCCTCCGGGAGTGGGGGCCAACGTCCTGACTTTC	CASSLRPPGVGANVLTF
TRBV20-1	TRBJ2-1	TRBD2	.	TGCAGTGCTAGGAGGCTAGCGGGACGCGATGAGCAGTTCTTC	CSARRLAGRDEQFF
TRBV7-2	TRBJ2-3	.	.	TGTGCCAGCAGCTTAGAATCAGGGCTCACAGATACGCAGTATTTT	CASSLESGLTDTQYF
TRBV24-1	TRBJ1-2	.	.	TGTGCCACCAGGGACAATGGTGGCTACACCTTC	CATRDNGGYTF
TRBV3-1	TRBJ2-7	.	once	TGTGCCAGCAGCCAAGATGCGGCCCTCGCCTACGAGCAGTACTTC	CASSQDAALAYEQYF
TRBV12-3/TRBV12-4	TRBJ2-7	TRBD2	few	TGTGCCAGCAGTTCCCTAGCGGCCCCCTACGAGCAGTACTTC	CASSSLAAPYEQYF
TRBV30	TRBJ2-2	.	.	TGTGCCTGGAGTATGACGGGGTGGGCCGGGGAGCTGTTTTTT	CAWSMTGWAGELFF
TRBV2	TRBJ2-7	.	once	TGTGCCAGCAGGGTCTGGGCCGGGCAGTACTTC	CASRVWAGQYF
TRBV5-1	TRBJ2-3	.	.	TGCGCCAGCAGCTTCCGAACAGGGCATTACCTCACAGATACGCAGTATTTT	CASSFRTGHYLTDTQYF
TRBV28	TRBJ2-5	.	few	TGTGCCAGCAGTCAGTCCGTGGGGCTAAAGACCCAGTACTTC	CASSQSVGLKTQYF
TRBV7-8	TRBJ2-4	.	.	TGTGCCAGCAGCTTAGAATGGACGAGTTCGGCCAAAAACATTCAGTACTTC	CASSLEWTSSAKNIQYF
TRBV3-1	TRBJ2-7	TRBD1	.	TGCGCCAGCAGACGAAACGTCGGGACAGGAATCTACGAGCAGTACTTC	CASRRNVGTGIYEQYF